The 13 T cell receptor beta chains below were found in one sample sequenced in a study of Graves' ophthalmopathy and Graves' hyperthyroidism. Amplification from RNA transcripts yielded the TCR beta CDR3 regions. HTBI primers served in a first-round RT-PCR, which a second-round multiplex PCR followed. In TCRdb, the multiplex PCR reads were re-called with MiXCR into one record per CDR3 protein. The data show about 740,000 distinct CDR3 sequences, around 40% seen once. Sequenced material: peripheral blood. The receptors shown here come from an adult man with Graves' ophthalmopathy.

This chain connects TRBV13 to TRBJ2-2, with TRBD1 as a possible D gene (6 bases). Trimming took off 5 bases at V and 7 bases at J, with 11 bases between the two ends. The CDR3 length is 13 residues. Germline CDR1 and CDR2: PRHDT and FYEKMQ (reference sequence). The CDR3: CASSQQGGGELFF. CDR3 bases: TGTGCCAGCAGCCAACAGGGCGGCGGGGAGCTGTTTTTT.

The chain is built from TRBV29-1 and TRBJ1-1; D is possibly TRBD1 (5 bases). The CDR3 length is 15 residues. Trimming pared 6 bases from V and 3 bases from J, leaving 20 bases between. Looked up from germline, CDR1 is SQVTM and CDR2 is ANQGSEA. CDR3 coding DNA: TGCAGCGTAGCTCAGGGAGGTAGGGGCTACACTGAAGCTTTCTTT. Protein: CSVAQGGRGYTEAFF. Looking up the rest from reference TRBV29-1 and TRBJ1-1 gives the full variable domain: SAVISQKPSRDICQRGTSLTIQCQVDSQVTMMFWYRQQPGQSLTLIATANQGSEATYESGFVIDKFPISRPNLTFSTLTVSNMSPEDSSIYLCSVAQGGRGYTEAFFGQGTRLTVV.

The chain combines TRBV6-6 with TRBJ2-7; no clear D gene. The CDR3 length is 13 residues. V lost 2 bases and J 4 bases, leaving 9 bases between the germline ends. Looked up from germline, CDR1 is MNHNY and CDR2 is SVGAGI (reference sequence). Here the CDR3 reads CASSYVPSYEQYF. The CDR3 DNA follows: TGTGCCAGCAGTTACGTACCCTCATACGAGCAGTACTTC.

This clonotype appeared many times. V is TRBV25-1 and J is TRBJ2-2; no clear D. The germline gives CDR1 MGHDK, CDR2 SYGVNS. There are 12 residues in the CDR3. The germline V and J ends were trimmed by 5 bases and 7 bases, with 8 bases remaining between them. The CDR3 nucleotides are TGTGCCAGCAGTTACCCGGACGGGGAGCTGTTTTTT. Translating gives CASSYPDGELFF.

The chain uses TRBV29-1 and TRBJ1-4, with 10 bases that match TRBD1. CDR1 SQVTM and CDR2 ANQGSEA come from the germline V gene. V lost 1 base and J lost 5; bases outside the gene matches: 4. This CDR3 has 15 residues. The CDR3 nucleotides are TGCAGCGTTGAAGGGACAGGGGGAAAAAATGAAAAACTGTTTTTT. Its protein product is CSVEGTGGKNEKLFF.

This clonotype was seen ten or more times. The rearrangement links TRBV7-9 to TRBJ1-1, with unresolved D. This CDR3 is 15 amino acids long. Germline V CDR1 and CDR2: SEHNR, FQNEAQ (reference sequence). V was shortened by 5 bases and J by 1 base, with 14 bases between the two germline ends. CDR3 in amino acids: CASSNTGLPNTEAFF. The CDR3 nucleotides are TGTGCCAGCAGCAACACCGGACTTCCGAACACTGAAGCTTTCTTT.

The chain carries TRBV14 and TRBJ2-7, with D uncertain. This CDR3 is 12 amino acids long. CDR1 and CDR2 (germline): SGHDN, FVKESK. V was clipped by 7 bases and J by 3 bases, with 10 bases between them. The CDR3 region is CASIISIYEQYF. The CDR3 DNA sequence: TGTGCCAGCATCATTAGTATCTACGAGCAGTACTTC.

At least ten counts were recorded for this clonotype. The genes are TRBV10-3 and TRBJ2-7; 13 nucleotides agree with TRBD2. The CDR3 consists of 16 residues. The V gene end was trimmed by 5 bases and the J gene end by 2 bases; junction bases not matched to a gene: 6. Germline CDR1 is ENHRY and CDR2 is SYGVKD. The CDR3 reads CAISFGLAGDTYEQYF. In DNA form, the CDR3 reads TGTGCCATCAGTTTCGGACTAGCGGGGGATACCTACGAGCAGTACTTC.

This clonotype was counted at least ten times. This chain links TRBV13 with TRBJ2-6, with D possibly matching TRBD2 (6 bases). Trimming took 3 bases from V and 1 from J, leaving 10 bases between them. This CDR3 spans 16 amino acids. The germline CDR1 and CDR2 sequences are PRHDT and FYEKMQ (reference sequence). Here the CDR3 reads CASSLAGRSGANVLTF. As DNA, the CDR3 is TGTGCCAGCAGCTTGGCAGGGAGGTCTGGGGCCAACGTCCTGACTTTC.

This clonotype was picked up one time. The DNA of the CDR3 is TGCAGTGCTAGAGGCCGACAAGGTAGCGGGAGGGCCGGTATTATTAGCGAGACCCAGTACTTC. Translated, it gives CSARGRQGSGRAGIISETQYF. The chain has TRBV20-1 and TRBJ2-5; the match to TRBD2 covers 11 bases. Trimming cost V 1 base and J 5 bases; bases outside gene matches: 24. Looked up from germline, CDR1 is DFQATT and CDR2 is SNEGSKA (reference sequence). This CDR3 comprises 21 residues.

This clonotype has just a few counts. This chain uses TRBV20-1 with TRBJ2-5; TRBD1 aligns across 11 bases. Germline CDR1 reads DFQATT; CDR2 reads SNEGSKA (reference sequence). The CDR3 spans 14 residues. V lost 5 bases and J lost 4; bases outside the gene matches: 6. The chain's CDR3 is CSAQGQGARETQYF. The DNA for the CDR3 is TGCAGTGCTCAAGGACAGGGGGCGCGAGAGACCCAGTACTTC.

The gene calls are TRBV20-1 and TRBJ2-2, with 7 bases that match TRBD1. V was clipped by 3 bases and J by 7 bases; unmatched bases: 5. Looked up from germline, CDR1 is DFQATT and CDR2 is SNEGSKA (reference sequence). The CDR3 covers 13 residues. Here the CDR3 reads CSASEGARGELFF. The CDR3 DNA reads TGCAGTGCTAGTGAGGGGGCGCGCGGGGAGCTGTTTTTT.

About this clonotype itself: A much bigger clone sits one base away, suggesting this may be a read error. The chain carries TRBV7-9 and TRBJ1-2; no clear D gene. Looked up from germline, CDR1 is SEHNR and CDR2 is FQNEAQ (reference sequence). This CDR3 contains 14 residues. V was pared by 3 bases and J by 1 base, with 9 bases between. DNA of the CDR3: TGTGCCAGCAGCTTCGAGAGGTTTAACTATGGCTACACCTTC. This gives the protein CASSFERFNYGYTF.